This T cell receptor (beta chain) was found in a study of cytomegalovirus exposure and HLA in healthy donors. Overall study findings and caveats: Three chains tied to CMV proved CMV antigen-specific in vitro. Follow-up analysis later connected one missense variant in DCLRE1C with trimming of TCR beta V- and J-genes.

This PCR relied on a set of 60 Vbeta primers and 13 Jbeta primers. Only in-frame clones appear in the TCRdb table, and some are missing; sequencing was by immunoSEQ multiplex PCR. The sample has about 150,000 clones; around 80% are singletons. The count of this clone is one. Antigen unknown. Trimming took off 3 bases at V and 7 bases at J, with 9 bases between the two ends. The CDR3 consists of 12 residues. Germline V lookup: CDR1 LNHNV, CDR2 YYDKDF (reference sequence). This clonotype was sampled from a man aged 35 to 55 in good health and CMV-seropositive. V and J are TRBV15 and TRBJ1-1; D not resolved. Sequenced material: PBMCs. CDR3 sequence (DNA): TGTGCCACCAGCAGGAGGGAGGGTGAAGCTTTCTTT. Translation: CATSRREGEAFF.